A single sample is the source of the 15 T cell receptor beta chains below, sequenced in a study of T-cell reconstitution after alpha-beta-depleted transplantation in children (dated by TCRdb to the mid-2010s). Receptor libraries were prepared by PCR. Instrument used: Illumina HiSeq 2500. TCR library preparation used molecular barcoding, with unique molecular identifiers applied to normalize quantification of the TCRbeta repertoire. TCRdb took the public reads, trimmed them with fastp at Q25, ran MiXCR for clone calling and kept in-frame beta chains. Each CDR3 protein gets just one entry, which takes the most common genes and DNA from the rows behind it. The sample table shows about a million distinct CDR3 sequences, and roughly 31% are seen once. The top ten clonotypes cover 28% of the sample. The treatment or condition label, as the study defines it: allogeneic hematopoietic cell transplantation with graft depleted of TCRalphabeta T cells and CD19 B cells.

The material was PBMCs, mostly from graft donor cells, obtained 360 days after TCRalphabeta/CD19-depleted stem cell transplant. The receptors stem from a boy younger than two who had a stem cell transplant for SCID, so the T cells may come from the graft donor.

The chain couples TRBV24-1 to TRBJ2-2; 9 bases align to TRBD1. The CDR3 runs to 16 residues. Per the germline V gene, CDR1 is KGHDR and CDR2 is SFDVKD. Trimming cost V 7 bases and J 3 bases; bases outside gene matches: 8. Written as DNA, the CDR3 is TGTGCCACCAGCCCGGGGGACAGGGCGGACACCGGGGAGCTGTTTTTT. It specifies CATSPGDRADTGELFF.

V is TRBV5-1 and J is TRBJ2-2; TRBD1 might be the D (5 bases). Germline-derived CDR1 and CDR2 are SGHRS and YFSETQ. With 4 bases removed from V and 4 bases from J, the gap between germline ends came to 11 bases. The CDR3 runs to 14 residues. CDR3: CASSPGQSTGELFF. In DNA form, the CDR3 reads TGCGCCAGCAGCCCAGGACAATCCACCGGGGAGCTGTTTTTT.

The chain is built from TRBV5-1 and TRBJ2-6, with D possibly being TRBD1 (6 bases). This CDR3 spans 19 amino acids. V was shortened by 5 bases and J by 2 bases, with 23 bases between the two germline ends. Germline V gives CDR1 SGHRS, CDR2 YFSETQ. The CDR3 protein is CASRAGATGYLAGANVLTF. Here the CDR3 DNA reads TGCGCCAGCAGGGCTGGAGCTACAGGGTACCTTGCTGGGGCCAACGTCCTGACTTTC.

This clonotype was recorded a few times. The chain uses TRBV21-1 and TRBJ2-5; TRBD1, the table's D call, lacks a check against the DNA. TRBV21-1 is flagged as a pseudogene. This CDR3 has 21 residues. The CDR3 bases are TGTGCCAGCAGCAAAGGACTCTCCCCGGGACAGGGGAGGCGATGCGCAGAGACCCAGTACTTC. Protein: CASSKGLSPGQGRRCAETQYF.

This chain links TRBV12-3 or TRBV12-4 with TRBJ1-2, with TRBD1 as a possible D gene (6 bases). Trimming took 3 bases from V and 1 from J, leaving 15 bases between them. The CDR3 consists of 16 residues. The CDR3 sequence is CASSFPGQLYNYGYTF. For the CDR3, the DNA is TGTGCCAGCAGTTTCCCCGGACAGCTCTATAACTATGGCTACACCTTC.

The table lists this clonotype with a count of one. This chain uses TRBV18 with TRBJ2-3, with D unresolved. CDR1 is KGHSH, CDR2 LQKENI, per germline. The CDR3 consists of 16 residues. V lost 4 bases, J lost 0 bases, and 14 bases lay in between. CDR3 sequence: CASSRQAPSSTDTQYF. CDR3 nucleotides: TGTGCCAGCTCACGGCAGGCCCCTTCGAGCACAGATACGCAGTATTTT. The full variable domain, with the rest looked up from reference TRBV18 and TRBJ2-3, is NAGVMQNPRHLVRRRGQEARLRCSPMKGHSHVYWYRQLPEEGLKFMVYLQKENIIDESGMPKERFSAEFPKEGPSILRIQQVVRGDSAAYFCASSRQAPSSTDTQYFGPGTRLTVL.

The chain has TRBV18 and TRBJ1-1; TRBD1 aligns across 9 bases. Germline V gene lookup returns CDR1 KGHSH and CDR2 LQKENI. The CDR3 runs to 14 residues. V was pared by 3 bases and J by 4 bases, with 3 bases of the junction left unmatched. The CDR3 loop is CASSPKGQGTEAFF. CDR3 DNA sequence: TGTGCCAGCTCACCGAAGGGACAGGGCACTGAAGCTTTCTTT.

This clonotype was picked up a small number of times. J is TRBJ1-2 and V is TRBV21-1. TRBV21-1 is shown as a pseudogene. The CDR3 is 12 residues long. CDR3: CASSPELWGYTF. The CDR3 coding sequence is TGTGCCAGCAGCCCCGAACTGTGGGGCTACACCTTC.

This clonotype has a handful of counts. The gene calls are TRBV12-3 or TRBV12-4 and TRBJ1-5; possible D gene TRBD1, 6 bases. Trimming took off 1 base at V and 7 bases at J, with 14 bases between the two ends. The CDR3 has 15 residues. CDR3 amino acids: CASSLGAAGAQPQHF. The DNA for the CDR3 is TGTGCCAGCAGTTTAGGTGCGGCGGGGGCGCAGCCCCAGCATTTT.

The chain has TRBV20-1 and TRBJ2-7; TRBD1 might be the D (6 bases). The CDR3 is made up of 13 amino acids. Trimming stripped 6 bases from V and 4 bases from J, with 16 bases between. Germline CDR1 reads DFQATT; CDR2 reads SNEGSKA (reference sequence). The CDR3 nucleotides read TGCAGTGCCCCCGGACAGAAATTGTACGAGCAGTACTTC. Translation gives CSAPGQKLYEQYF.

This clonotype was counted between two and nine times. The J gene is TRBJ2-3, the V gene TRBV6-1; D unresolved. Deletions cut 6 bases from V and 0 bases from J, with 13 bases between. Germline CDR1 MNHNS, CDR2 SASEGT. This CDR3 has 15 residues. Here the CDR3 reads CASSPNRLSTDTQYF. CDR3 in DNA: TGTGCCAGCAGCCCGAACAGACTTAGCACAGATACGCAGTATTTT.

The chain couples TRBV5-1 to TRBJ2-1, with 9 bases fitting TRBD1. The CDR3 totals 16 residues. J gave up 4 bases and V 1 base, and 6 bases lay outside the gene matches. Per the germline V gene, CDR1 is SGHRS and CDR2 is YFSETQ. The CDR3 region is CASSLKDRGFYNEQFF. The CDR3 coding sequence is TGCGCCAGCAGCTTGAAGGACAGGGGCTTTTACAATGAGCAGTTCTTC.

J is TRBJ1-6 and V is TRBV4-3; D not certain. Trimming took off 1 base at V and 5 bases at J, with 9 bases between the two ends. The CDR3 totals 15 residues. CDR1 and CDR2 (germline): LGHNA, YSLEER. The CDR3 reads CASSQGWQNNSPLHF. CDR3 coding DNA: TGCGCCAGCAGCCAAGGGTGGCAGAATAATTCACCCCTCCACTTT.

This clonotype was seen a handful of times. In nucleotides, the CDR3 is TGTGCCAGCAGCCAAGAGACAGGGGCCGCGGCCTACGAGCAGTACTTC. It encodes CASSQETGAAAYEQYF. This rearrangement joins TRBV4-2 to TRBJ2-7; TRBD1 matches 8 bases. The CDR3 runs 16 residues. Trimming cost V 0 bases and J 2 bases; bases outside gene matches: 6. Germline assignment: CDR1 LGHNA and CDR2 YNFKEQ.

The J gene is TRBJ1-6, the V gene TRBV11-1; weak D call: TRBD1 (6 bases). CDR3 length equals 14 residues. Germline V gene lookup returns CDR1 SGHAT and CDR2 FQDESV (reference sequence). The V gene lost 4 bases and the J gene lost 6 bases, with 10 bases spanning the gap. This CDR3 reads CASSSGVTNSPLHF. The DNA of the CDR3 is TGTGCCAGCAGCTCAGGGGTTACTAATTCACCCCTCCACTTT.